Listed below are T cell receptor beta chains from one sample, sequenced in a study of T-cell reconstitution after alpha-beta-depleted transplantation in children. TCRdb reprocessed the PCR reads with MiXCR, giving one entry per CDR3 protein. Of about 77,000 distinct CDR3 sequences listed, roughly 20% are singletons. The material was PBMCs, mostly from graft donor cells, obtained 360 days after TCRalphabeta/CD19-depleted stem cell transplant. Receptors were obtained from a male patient between 2 and 9 years old who had a stem cell transplant for acute lymphoblastic leukemia, so the T cells may come from the graft donor. CDR3s include the opening cysteine and the closing phenylalanine or tryptophan. Each record gives: J gene, clone size, V gene, D gene, CDR3 DNA, CDR3 protein. The D gene is left open where the match is weak. Clone size is given for some rows only: seen once, a few or many times, or a class if the clone is expanded.

TRBJ2-1,.,TRBV11-2,TRBD2,TGTGCCAGCAGCTTTTTCTTAGCGGGAGTCCCCCTCAACAATGAGCAGTTCTTC,CASSFFLAGVPLNNEQFF
TRBJ2-1,.,TRBV12-3/TRBV12-4,.,TGTGCCAGCAGTTTATCTCCGGGGACTGACAATGAGCAGTTCTTC,CASSLSPGTDNEQFF
TRBJ2-2,.,TRBV7-9,.,TGTGCCAGCAGCCCGGGGTACCTCGGGGAGCTGTTTTTT,CASSPGYLGELFF
TRBJ2-2,.,TRBV9,TRBD2,TGTGCCAGCAGCCCCTCAGCCAGCGGGAGTGGCGGGGAGCTGTTTTTT,CASSPSASGSGGELFF
TRBJ1-1,many,TRBV29-1,TRBD1,TGCAGCACTCAACAGGGGCAGCTTACTGAAGCTTTCTTT,CSTQQGQLTEAFF
TRBJ2-2,.,TRBV6-1,.,TGTGCCAGCAGACTCCACAGGGTGGGGAACACCGGGGAGCTGTTTTTT,CASRLHRVGNTGELFF
TRBJ1-1,few,TRBV6-1,TRBD1,TGTGCCAGCAGCGAACAGGGGGCTGATACTGAAGCTTTCTTT,CASSEQGADTEAFF
TRBJ2-7,few,TRBV5-6,TRBD1,TGTGCCAGCAGCTTGGGCCCGGGACAGGGAATCCGGTACGAGCAGTACTTC,CASSLGPGQGIRYEQYF
TRBJ2-3,few,TRBV11-3,.,TGTGCCAGCGCACCACAGCTTGTCACAGATACGCAGTATTTT,CASAPQLVTDTQYF
TRBJ2-7,.,TRBV30,TRBD2,TGTGCCTGGAGTACTAGCGGCGAGCAGTACTTC,CAWSTSGEQYF
TRBJ2-7,.,TRBV2,TRBD2,TGTGCCAGATATAGCGGGAGGGAAACCTACGAGCAGTACTTC,CARYSGRETYEQYF
TRBJ1-1,many,TRBV6-5,.,TGTGCCAGCAGATTGACTTTTGGGACTGAAGCTTTCTTT,CASRLTFGTEAFF
TRBJ2-7,few,TRBV9,.,TGTGCCAGCAGCGTAGCGGCTGAGCAGTACTTC,CASSVAAEQYF
TRBJ1-2,many,TRBV4-1,TRBD1,TGCGCCAGCAGCCAAGGGACAGGTGGTGGCTACACCTTC,CASSQGTGGGYTF
TRBJ1-4,.,TRBV27,TRBD1,TGTGCCAGCAGTATAAGACAGGGTTGGAATGAAAAACTGTTTTTT,CASSIRQGWNEKLFF
TRBJ1-2,.,TRBV5-1,.,TGCGCCAGCAGCTTGGTTACCAGGGATGCTGGCTACACCTTC,CASSLVTRDAGYTF
TRBJ2-1,many,TRBV10-1,.,TGCGCCAGCAGTGAGTCGGGGGGTAGCGGCTATTCCTACAATGAGCAGTTCTTC,CASSESGGSGYSYNEQFF
TRBJ2-5,.,TRBV7-9,.,TGTGCCAGCAGCCTCTCCGGGGAGACCCAGTACTTC,CASSLSGETQYF
TRBJ2-1,few,TRBV5-1,TRBD2,TGCGCCAGCAGCACGACTAGCGGGAGTTACAATGAGCAGTTCTTC,CASSTTSGSYNEQFF
TRBJ2-3,.,TRBV10-3,TRBD1,TGTGCCATCAGCTGGACAGGGGGCACAGATACGCAGTATTTT,CAISWTGGTDTQYF
TRBJ2-7,few,TRBV4-1,.,TGCGCCAGCAGCCAAGATCGACAGCCATCCTACGAGCAGTACTTC,CASSQDRQPSYEQYF
TRBJ1-5,many,TRBV12-3/TRBV12-4,.,TGTGCCAGCAGTTACCGCAGGGGTGACAATCAGCCCCAGCATTTT,CASSYRRGDNQPQHF
TRBJ2-1,few,TRBV20-1,.,TGCAGTGCGCAGCCGGGAGAGCAGTTCTTC,CSAQPGEQFF
TRBJ2-3,.,TRBV11-2,.,TGTGCCAGCAGCTTAGGCACGCCAGATACGCAGTATTTT,CASSLGTPDTQYF
TRBJ2-2,few,TRBV14,.,TGTGCCAGCAGCCGTACAGGGTTCGGCACCGGGGAGCTGTTTTTT,CASSRTGFGTGELFF
TRBJ2-2,.,TRBV5-1,TRBD1,TGCGCCAGCAGCACACCCCAGGGGGCTCCCGGGGAGCTGTTTTTT,CASSTPQGAPGELFF
TRBJ1-1,.,TRBV5-1,.,TGCGCCAGCAGACAAATAATGAACACTGAAGCTTTCTTT,CASRQIMNTEAFF
TRBJ1-5,few,TRBV5-1,.,TGCGCCAGCAGCCCGGACACATATAGCAATCAGCCCCAGCATTTT,CASSPDTYSNQPQHF
TRBJ2-3,.,TRBV5-5,.,TGTGCCAGCAGCCCCCTAGCAGATACGCAGTATTTT,CASSPLADTQYF
TRBJ2-7,.,TRBV7-9,TRBD2,TGTGCCAGCAGCCCTAGACTAGCGGGAGGGTACGAGCAGTACTTC,CASSPRLAGGYEQYF
TRBJ2-7,.,TRBV18,.,TGTGCCAGCTCACCACGAACCACCTCCTACGAGCAGTACTTC,CASSPRTTSYEQYF
TRBJ1-1,.,TRBV5-1,.,TGCGCCAGCAGCTTGGGGAGGACTGAAGCTTTCTTT,CASSLGRTEAFF
TRBJ2-4,few,TRBV12-3/TRBV12-4,.,TGTGCCAGCAGCAGCAGGGGAGCGGCCAAAAACATTCAGTACTTC,CASSSRGAAKNIQYF